Presented here are 27 T cell receptor beta chains from one specimen sequenced in a study of cytomegalovirus exposure and HLA in healthy donors. PCR was performed using 60 Vbeta and 13 Jbeta primers. TCRdb's table, derived via immunoSEQ multiplex PCR, lists solely in-frame clones and lacks some. Of about 34,000 clones in the sample, 70% to 85% were seen once. The sample consisted of PBMCs. All receptors derive from a woman between 18 and 29 years old in good health and CMV-seropositive.

The J gene is TRBJ1-2, the V gene TRBV28; possible D gene TRBD1, 6 bases. Germline CDR1 and CDR2: MDHEN and SYDVKM. Trimming stripped 6 bases from V and 2 bases from J, with 13 bases between. This CDR3 is built from 14 residues. The CDR3: CASRVPQGNYGYTF. The CDR3 DNA reads TGTGCCAGCAGGGTCCCTCAGGGGAACTATGGCTACACCTTC.

V is TRBV27 and J is TRBJ1-6, with D perhaps TRBD1 (5 bases). This CDR3 contains 15 residues. The V end lost 7 bases, the J end lost 3 bases, and 13 bases lay between the germline ends. CDR1 is MNHEY and CDR2 is SMNVEV in the germline V gene (reference sequence). This chain's CDR3 is CASTPERGYNSPLHF. Written as DNA, the CDR3 is TGTGCCAGCACCCCTGAAAGGGGCTATAATTCACCCCTCCACTTT.

The sample holds one count of this clone. This rearrangement joins TRBV4-2 to TRBJ1-1; perhaps TRBD1 as D (5 bases). The CDR3 loop spans 14 amino acids. Germline CDR1 reads LGHNA; CDR2 reads YNFKEQ. Between the trimmed V and J ends, which lost 3 bases and 4 bases, there was a span of 12 bases. Here the CDR3 reads CASSHPGGGTEAFF. CDR3 nucleotide sequence: TGTGCCAGCAGCCATCCTGGGGGGGGCACTGAAGCTTTCTTT.

This rearrangement joins TRBV9 to TRBJ1-1; D unclear. Germline-derived CDR1 and CDR2 are SGDLS and YYNGEE. Between the trimmed V and J ends, which lost 1 base and 1 base, there was a span of 11 bases. This CDR3 is 15 amino acids long. CDR3 region: CASSVSRGGNTEAFF. The CDR3, as DNA: TGTGCCAGCAGCGTATCACGGGGAGGGAACACTGAAGCTTTCTTT.

The gene calls are TRBV9 and TRBJ2-7, with 8 bases that match TRBD2. There are 13 residues in the CDR3. The J segment lost 5 bases and the V segment lost 4 bases, leaving 5 bases of the junction unmatched. From germline, CDR1 is SGDLS and CDR2 YYNGEE. CDR3: CASSRGGGDEQYF. The CDR3 DNA sequence: TGTGCCAGCAGCCGGGGGGGCGGTGACGAGCAGTACTTC.

The chain links TRBV4-2 to TRBJ2-3; 7 bases are a match to TRBD2. Trimming removed 0 bases from V and 4 bases from J; junction bases left unmatched: 4. Germline V lookup: CDR1 LGHNA, CDR2 YNFKEQ. The CDR3 has 15 amino acids. The CDR3 loop reads CASSQESREADTQYF. The CDR3 coding sequence is TGTGCCAGCAGCCAAGAGTCCCGGGAGGCAGATACGCAGTATTTT.

The chain combines TRBV20-1 with TRBJ2-7; tentative D call: TRBD2 (6 bases). This CDR3 has 11 amino acids. Per germline, CDR1 DFQATT and CDR2 SNEGSKA (reference sequence). The CDR3 here is CARLADYEQYF. CDR3 bases: TGCGCCCGGTTAGCGGACTACGAGCAGTACTTC.

This chain connects TRBV18 to TRBJ1-1, with unresolved D. This CDR3 spans 14 amino acids. Germline V gene lookup returns CDR1 KGHSH and CDR2 LQKENI. Deletions cut 5 bases from V and 0 bases from J, with 10 bases between. CDR3 region: CASSTRAVNTEAFF. As DNA, the CDR3 is TGTGCCAGCTCAACGCGGGCGGTGAACACTGAAGCTTTCTTT.

The V and J genes are TRBV14 and TRBJ1-1, with D hard to call. The germline V gene has CDR1 SGHDN and CDR2 FVKESK. The germline V and J ends were trimmed by 5 bases and 4 bases, with 5 bases remaining between them. CDR3 size: 11 residues. CDR3 region: CASSSITEAFF. CDR3 DNA: TGTGCCAGCAGCTCTATCACTGAAGCTTTCTTT.

This chain connects TRBV18 to TRBJ2-2; D is perhaps TRBD2 (5 bases). The CDR3 runs to 13 residues. Germline lookup yields CDR1 KGHSH and CDR2 LQKENI. V dropped 5 bases and J dropped 6 bases, with 10 bases sitting between them. CDR3 sequence (DNA): TGTGCCAGCTCAAACTCGGAGGCCGGGGAGCTGTTTTTT. Translation gives CASSNSEAGELFF.

The V call is TRBV4-1, the J call TRBJ2-1; a possible D gene is TRBD2 (5 bases). This CDR3 region has 14 residues. V shed 10 bases and J shed 5 bases, with 18 bases lying between them. CDR1 and CDR2 from the germline V gene are MGHRA and YSYEKL. CDR3 sequence (DNA): TGCGCCACCTCTGCCCCGGGAATAAACAATGAGCAGTTCTTC. It specifies CATSAPGINNEQFF.

The chain joins TRBV19 to TRBJ1-3, with D unclear. The germline CDR1 and CDR2 sequences are LNHDA and SQIVND (reference sequence). The CDR3 spans 13 residues. Trimming cost V 5 bases and J 8 bases, with 13 bases left between them. In nucleotides, the CDR3 is TGTGCCAGTAGTGTTACGGGAGGGCACACCATATATTTT. This gives the protein CASSVTGGHTIYF.

V gene TRBV27 combines with J gene TRBJ2-7; 10 positions agree with TRBD1. The CDR3 totals 16 residues. V gave up 1 base and J gave up 4 bases; unmatched junction bases: 7. Germline V CDR1 and CDR2: MNHEY, SMNVEV (reference sequence). CDR3 in amino acids: CASSLLGTGVMYEQYF. The CDR3 bases are TGTGCCAGCAGTTTATTGGGGACAGGGGTAATGTACGAGCAGTACTTC.

CDR3: CASSAQGAGNNEQFF. The CDR3 nucleotides read TGTGCCAGCAGTGCTCAGGGGGCGGGAAACAATGAGCAGTTCTTC. The chain is built from TRBV6-4 and TRBJ2-1; 8 bases agree with TRBD1. Per germline, CDR1 MRHNA and CDR2 SNTAGT. V was clipped by 4 bases and J by 5 bases; unmatched bases: 7. The CDR3 contains 15 residues.

The chain recombines TRBV5-4 with TRBJ2-2; 8 nucleotides line up with TRBD2. The trim removed 4 bases at V and 7 bases at J, leaving 15 bases unmatched. The CDR3 covers 17 residues. Per germline, CDR1 SGHNT and CDR2 YYREEE (reference sequence). The chain's CDR3 is CASSPRLAGNGNGELFF. CDR3 DNA: TGTGCCAGCAGCCCCCGGTTAGCGGGGAATGGGAACGGGGAGCTGTTTTTT.

V and J are TRBV2 and TRBJ2-7; 12 positions agree with TRBD1. Germline CDR1 reads SNHLY; CDR2 reads FYNNEI. V trimming: 6 bases; J trimming: 3 bases; junction bases outside the gene matches: 9. The CDR3 is made up of 16 amino acids. CDR3 residues: CASSKRGQGAFYEQYF. The DNA of the CDR3 is TGTGCCAGCAGCAAAAGGGGACAGGGGGCTTTCTACGAGCAGTACTTC.

J is TRBJ1-5 and V is TRBV28, with TRBD1 identical over 7 bases. J was trimmed by 4 bases and V by 7 bases; bases with no gene match: 7. CDR1 is MDHEN and CDR2 is SYDVKM in the germline V gene. This CDR3 is built from 14 residues. The DNA of the CDR3 is TGTGCCAGCATTCCGACAGGGTGGAATCAGCCCCAGCATTTT. It is translated as CASIPTGWNQPQHF.

This chain uses TRBV10-3 with TRBJ1-2; D perhaps matches TRBD1 (6 bases). The CDR3 loop spans 12 amino acids. Trimming removed 10 bases from V and 7 bases from J, with 16 bases in between. Germline values: CDR1 ENHRY, CDR2 SYGVKD. CDR3 sequence reads: CASLGRGLGYTF. As DNA, the CDR3 is TGTGCCAGCTTGGGCAGGGGTCTTGGCTACACCTTC.

The chain joins TRBV4-2 to TRBJ2-7, with D possibly TRBD2 on 6 matching bases. V shed 5 bases and J shed 5 bases, with 13 bases lying between them. This CDR3 is built from 13 residues. The germline CDR1 and CDR2 sequences are LGHNA and YNFKEQ. The CDR3 region has the DNA TGTGCCAGCAGCGCCGGCGGAGGGAACGAGCAGTACTTC. It yields the protein CASSAGGGNEQYF.

The chain recombines TRBV10-2 with TRBJ2-5; D possibly corresponds to TRBD1 (6 bases). V was pared by 2 bases and J by 4 bases, with 11 bases between. Germline values: CDR1 WSHSY, CDR2 SAAADI. The CDR3 extends over 14 amino acids. Written as DNA, the CDR3 is TGCGCCAGCAGTGAGACGACAGGACCAGAGACCCAGTACTTC. This codes for CASSETTGPETQYF.

This chain connects TRBV2 to TRBJ2-4; 8 nucleotides agree with TRBD1. J lost 0 bases, V lost 5 bases, and 3 bases had no gene match. Germline CDR1 reads SNHLY; CDR2 reads FYNNEI. The length of the CDR3 is 15 residues. The CDR3 DNA sequence: TGTGCCAGCAGTCCGACAGGGGTAGCCAAAAACATTCAGTACTTC. Protein: CASSPTGVAKNIQYF.

This clone was found once. The V gene is TRBV9, the J gene TRBJ1-3; D not resolved. Germline lookup yields CDR1 SGDLS and CDR2 YYNGEE. The CDR3 length is 14 residues. Trimming cost V 0 bases and J 3 bases, with 7 bases left between them. The CDR3 DNA is TGTGCCAGCAGCGTAGGCGGGGTTGGAAACACCATATATTTT. It codes for CASSVGGVGNTIYF.

This chain uses TRBV6-1 with TRBJ1-5; D unresolved. The V gene's germline CDR1 is MNHNS and CDR2 SASEGT. The CDR3 contains 13 residues. Trimming removed 3 bases from V and 3 bases from J, with 6 bases in between. CDR3: CASSEVVNQPQHF. CDR3 bases: TGTGCCAGCAGTGAGGTAGTCAATCAGCCCCAGCATTTT.

This clone was seen a single time. The chain has TRBV7-9 and TRBJ2-3; D unclear. V was clipped by 8 bases and J by 6 bases, with 18 bases between them. Germline CDR1 SEHNR, CDR2 FQNEAQ (reference sequence). The CDR3 runs 14 residues. The CDR3 region has the DNA TGTGCCAGCCGAGCTTCGGAGTTTCGGGATACGCAGTATTTT. Its translation: CASRASEFRDTQYF.

The chain combines TRBV5-1 with TRBJ2-7, with 10 bases aligning to TRBD2. Looked up from germline, CDR1 is SGHRS and CDR2 is YFSETQ. V was clipped by 4 bases and J by 0 bases; unmatched bases: 1. This CDR3 is built from 14 residues. The CDR3 DNA is TGCGCCAGCAGCCGACTAGCGGGCTCCTACGAGCAGTACTTC. Its translation: CASSRLAGSYEQYF.

This clone was observed once. The rearrangement links TRBV19 to TRBJ2-5, with D maybe TRBD2 (7 bases). Near its end, the DNA agrees better with TRBJ2-7, so the J call may be wrong. This CDR3 has 15 residues. CDR1 is LNHDA and CDR2 is SQIVND in the germline V gene (reference sequence). The CDR3 loop is CASSIGGGAPYEQYF. The CDR3 bases are TGTGCCAGTAGTATAGGAGGGGGGGCACCCTACGAGCAGTACTTC.

This clone has only one observation. This chain links TRBV2 with TRBJ1-1, with D uncertain. Trimming cost V 8 bases and J 1 base, with 8 bases left between them. This CDR3 is 12 amino acids long. Germline loops: CDR1 SNHLY, CDR2 FYNNEI. CDR3 residues: CASHVGNTEAFF. The CDR3 nucleotides read TGTGCCAGCCACGTCGGGAACACTGAAGCTTTCTTT.